The present T cell receptor beta chain was sequenced within a study of blood T cell repertoires in COVID-19 (dated by TCRdb to the early 2020s). For the study in its entirety: The collaborator samples originated in the United States, Italy and Spain and spanned the acute and convalescent phases of COVID-19. The material from the prospective study consisted of cDNA or gDNA derived from T cells, B-cell-depleted T cells, or PBMCs. Subjects who had been exposed to COVID-19, were actively infected with it, or had recovered from it provided the deeply sampled blood TCRbeta repertoires that made up the dataset. A freely available public database, intended as a resource for researchers studying the immune response to SARS-CoV-2, is where the repertoires were released. The samples were drawn from the first 160 participants of the ongoing ImmuneRACE study and from 950 to 1,500 subjects provided by 6 global collaborators. The sample metadata nearly always contained a de-identified subject ID, COVID-19 status, age in years and sex. Where available, HLA class I and class II types were obtained from metadata supplied by the sample provider rather than from assay-based typing. Study-wide conclusions, independent of this receptor: The quantity of clinical and demographic metadata differed by source and by participant and was supplied without curation.

CDR1 and CDR2 (MNHEY, SVGAGI) derive from the germline V gene. V is pruned by 6 bases and J by 4 bases, leaving 5 bases of the junction without a gene match. The CDR3, from cysteine to phenylalanine, totals 14 residues. Only the CDR3 DNA is retained, 42 bases long and in frame from the first base. Collaborating institutions collected whole blood in K2EDTA tubes following their own protocols. For TCRbeta analysis, collaborators shipped samples in one of three forms: frozen whole blood, isolated PBMCs, or DNA extracted from either of those sample types. Remarks on this clone: Its binding antigen is unknown. Base qualities are not at hand, and no much larger clone is one base apart.

The immunoSEQ Assay, a bias-controlled multiplex PCR, was used to amplify TCRbeta CDR3 regions from genomic DNA. The authors' pipeline ran thus. Within the assay, amplification of reference gene primers was used to estimate how many nucleated cells each sample contained. To quantify the absolute abundance of each unique TCRbeta CDR3 rearrangement, sequence reads were collapsed and filtered. For each sample, productive Simpson clonality was calculated as the square root of Simpson's diversity index across productive rearrangements. TCRdb retrieved this table from immuneACCESS and kept in-frame rearrangements only. Not all clones are present; in checked studies, unresolved V genes account for under half, and no reason is known for the remainder. V, J and clone size derive from that table, while D and trimming were established from the DNA sequence. The sample includes about 130,000 clones, with roughly 89% observed a single time. Jointly, the top ten make up around 2.9% of the sample.

The sample consisted of peripheral blood. This clonotype originated in a man aged 60 to 69 with active or convalescent COVID-19. Here the chain combines TRBV6-5 and TRBJ2-5; TRBD1 aligns with 10 central bases. The nucleotide sequence is given as TGTGCCAGCAGGAGGGACAGGGGTGCAGAGACCCAGTACTTC. It translates to CASRRDRGAETQYF.